This T cell receptor (beta chain) was observed in a study of regulatory T cells in long-lasting Graves disease. Arm-PCR of CDR3 regions and iRepertoire HTBI primers were the basis on which TCR beta libraries were built. Each CDR3 protein is one row after TCRdb ran MiXCR on the multiplex PCR reads. The sample includes 350,000 to 550,000 distinct CDR3 sequences, about a sixth of them seen just once. The time point was: newly diagnosed GD, antithyroid drugs for less than 3 months. The TCR library was prepared using RNA isolated from PBMCs. This CDR3 has 15 amino acids. V lost 3 bases to trimming and J lost 6 bases, with 14 bases between them. This sample also appeared in a second study, on T cells in Graves' hyperthyroidism and ophthalmopathy.

The sample here was peripheral blood mononuclear cells (PBMCs), taken at new diagnosis, from a patient treated with antithyroid drugs. This rearrangement joins TRBV12-3 or TRBV12-4 to TRBJ2-2; no clear D gene. This sequence originates from a young woman with Graves disease. Written as DNA, the CDR3 is TGTGCCAGCAGTTTTCGCCCCAATCCCCCCGGGGAGCTGTTTTTT. This gives the protein CASSFRPNPPGELFF.